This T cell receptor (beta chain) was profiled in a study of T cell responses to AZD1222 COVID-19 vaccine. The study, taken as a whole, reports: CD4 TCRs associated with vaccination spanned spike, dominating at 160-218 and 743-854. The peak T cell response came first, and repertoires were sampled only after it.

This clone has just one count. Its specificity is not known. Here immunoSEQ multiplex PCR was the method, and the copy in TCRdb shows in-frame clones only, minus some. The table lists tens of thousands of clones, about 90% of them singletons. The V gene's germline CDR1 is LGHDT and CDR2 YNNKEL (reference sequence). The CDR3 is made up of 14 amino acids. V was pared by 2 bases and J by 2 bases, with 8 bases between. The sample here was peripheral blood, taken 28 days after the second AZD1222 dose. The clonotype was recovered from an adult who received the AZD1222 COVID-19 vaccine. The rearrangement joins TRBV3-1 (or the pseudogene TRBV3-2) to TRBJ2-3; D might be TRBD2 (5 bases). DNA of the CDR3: TGTGCCAGCAGCCAAAGCGGTTACACAGATACGCAGTATTTT. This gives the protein CASSQSGYTDTQYF.